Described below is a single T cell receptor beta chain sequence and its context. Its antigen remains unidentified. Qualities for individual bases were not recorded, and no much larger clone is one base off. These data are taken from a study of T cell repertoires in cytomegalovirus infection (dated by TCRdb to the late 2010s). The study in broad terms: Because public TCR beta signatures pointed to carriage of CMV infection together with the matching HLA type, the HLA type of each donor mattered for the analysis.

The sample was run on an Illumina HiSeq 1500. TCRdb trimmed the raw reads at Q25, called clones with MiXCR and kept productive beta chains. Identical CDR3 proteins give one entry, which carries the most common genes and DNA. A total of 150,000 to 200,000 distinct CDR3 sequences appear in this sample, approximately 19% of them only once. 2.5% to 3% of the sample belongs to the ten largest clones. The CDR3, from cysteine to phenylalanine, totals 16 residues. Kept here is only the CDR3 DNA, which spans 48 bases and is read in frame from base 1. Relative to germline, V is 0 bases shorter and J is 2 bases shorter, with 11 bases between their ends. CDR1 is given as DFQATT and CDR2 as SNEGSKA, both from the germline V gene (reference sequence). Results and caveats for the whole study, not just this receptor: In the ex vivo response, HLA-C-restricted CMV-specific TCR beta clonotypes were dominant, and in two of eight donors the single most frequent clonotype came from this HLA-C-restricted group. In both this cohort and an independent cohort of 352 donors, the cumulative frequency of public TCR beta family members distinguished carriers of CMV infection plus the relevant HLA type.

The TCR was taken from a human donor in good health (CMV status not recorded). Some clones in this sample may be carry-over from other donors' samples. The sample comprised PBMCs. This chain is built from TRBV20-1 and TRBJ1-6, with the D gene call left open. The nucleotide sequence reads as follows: TGCAGTGCTAGAGAGAGTAATGACCCCTATAATTCACCCCTCCACTTT. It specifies CSARESNDPYNSPLHF.